Listed below are T cell receptor beta chains from one sample, sequenced in a study of radiotherapy plus CTLA-4 blockade in lung cancer. Assay: immunoSEQ multiplex PCR; the TCRdb copy retains only in-frame clones and omits some. The sample holds approximately 81,000 clones, 60% to 85% seen once. Sample: peripheral blood, taken from a patient treated with radiotherapy plus ipilimumab. The receptor source for this set is a human donor with non-small cell lung cancer who had a partial response to radiotherapy plus ipilimumab. Some clones in this sample may be carry-over from other donors' samples. Each CDR3 is given with its conserved first and last residue. The D gene is left open where the match is weak. Only some rows state a clone size, as once, few, many or a class for expanded clones.

D gene: -; CDR3 length: 15; J gene: TRBJ2-3; V gene: TRBV11-2; clone size: -; CDR3 protein: CASSLDGAATDTQYF; CDR3 DNA: TGTGCCAGCAGCTTAGATGGGGCAGCCACAGATACGCAGTATTTT
D gene: TRBD2; CDR3 length: 15; J gene: TRBJ2-1; V gene: TRBV11-2; clone size: -; CDR3 protein: CASSLRLAVLHEQFF; CDR3 DNA: TGTGCCAGCAGCTTAAGGCTAGCGGTCCTGCATGAGCAGTTCTTC
D gene: -; CDR3 length: 12; J gene: TRBJ2-7; V gene: TRBV2; clone size: -; CDR3 protein: CASSGGLYEQYF; CDR3 DNA: TGTGCCAGCAGTGGGGGGCTTTACGAGCAGTACTTC
D gene: TRBD1; CDR3 length: 16; J gene: TRBJ2-4; V gene: TRBV2; clone size: -; CDR3 protein: CASSGLRGRAENIQYF; CDR3 DNA: TGTGCCAGCAGTGGGTTAAGGGGGCGCGCGGAAAACATTCAGTACTTC
D gene: -; CDR3 length: 13; J gene: TRBJ2-5; V gene: TRBV30; clone size: -; CDR3 protein: CAWSKMGQQTQYF; CDR3 DNA: TGTGCCTGGAGTAAGATGGGGCAGCAGACCCAGTACTTC
D gene: -; CDR3 length: 17; J gene: TRBJ2-3; V gene: TRBV5-1; clone size: -; CDR3 protein: CASSLGGRLAGADTQYF; CDR3 DNA: TGCGCCAGCAGCTTGGGGGGGCGATTAGCTGGCGCAGATACGCAGTATTTT
D gene: TRBD2; CDR3 length: 16; J gene: TRBJ2-1; V gene: TRBV12-5; clone size: -; CDR3 protein: CASEIGDSGGVGEQFF; CDR3 DNA: TGTGCTAGTGAAATAGGGGATAGCGGGGGGGTGGGTGAGCAGTTCTTC
D gene: -; CDR3 length: 14; J gene: TRBJ1-6; V gene: TRBV6-6; clone size: -; CDR3 protein: CASNRGQDNSPLHF; CDR3 DNA: TGTGCCAGCAATAGGGGACAAGATAATTCACCCCTCCACTTT
D gene: -; CDR3 length: 9; J gene: TRBJ2-7; V gene: TRBV28; clone size: few; CDR3 protein: CANEYEQYF; CDR3 DNA: TGTGCCAACGAGTACGAGCAGTACTTC
D gene: -; CDR3 length: 15; J gene: TRBJ1-1; V gene: TRBV19; clone size: -; CDR3 protein: CASSPIGQWNTEAFF; CDR3 DNA: TGTGCCAGTAGCCCTATTGGACAATGGAACACTGAAGCTTTCTTT
D gene: -; CDR3 length: 16; J gene: TRBJ2-2; V gene: TRBV7-9; clone size: few; CDR3 protein: CASSLRASSGTGELFF; CDR3 DNA: TGTGCCAGCAGCCTGAGGGCTAGCTCGGGGACCGGGGAGCTGTTTTTT
D gene: -; CDR3 length: 13; J gene: TRBJ1-1; V gene: TRBV29-1; clone size: -; CDR3 protein: CSVENRDVSEAFF; CDR3 DNA: TGCAGCGTTGAAAACAGGGACGTATCTGAAGCTTTCTTT
D gene: TRBD1; CDR3 length: 16; J gene: TRBJ1-4; V gene: TRBV5-1; clone size: few; CDR3 protein: CASSLVGQLQVEKLFF; CDR3 DNA: TGCGCCAGCAGCTTGGTGGGACAGTTACAAGTTGAAAAACTGTTTTTT
D gene: TRBD2; CDR3 length: 15; J gene: TRBJ2-1; V gene: TRBV5-8; clone size: -; CDR3 protein: CASSLVSGGDNEQFF; CDR3 DNA: TGTGCCAGCAGCTTGGTTAGCGGGGGGGACAATGAGCAGTTCTTC
D gene: -; CDR3 length: 13; J gene: TRBJ2-2; V gene: TRBV11-3; clone size: -; CDR3 protein: CASSLGPGQGVFF; CDR3 DNA: TGTGCCAGCAGCCTGGGGCCGGGACAAGGGGTGTTTTTT
D gene: TRBD2; CDR3 length: 16; J gene: TRBJ2-3; V gene: TRBV18; clone size: -; CDR3 protein: CASSPGLREFPDTQYF; CDR3 DNA: TGTGCCAGCTCACCGGGGTTGCGGGAGTTCCCGGATACGCAGTATTTT
D gene: TRBD2; CDR3 length: 19; J gene: TRBJ2-2; V gene: TRBV7-3; clone size: -; CDR3 protein: CASSLTPGTSGRFGGELFF; CDR3 DNA: TGTGCCAGCAGCTTAACACCCGGGACTAGCGGGAGGTTTGGCGGGGAGCTGTTTTTT
D gene: -; CDR3 length: 15; J gene: TRBJ2-1; V gene: TRBV28; clone size: -; CDR3 protein: CASSQLTYNYNEQFF; CDR3 DNA: TGTGCCAGCAGCCAACTAACCTATAACTACAATGAGCAGTTCTTC
D gene: -; CDR3 length: 14; J gene: TRBJ1-4; V gene: TRBV5-1; clone size: -; CDR3 protein: CASRAHATNEKLFF; CDR3 DNA: TGCGCCAGCAGAGCTCATGCAACTAATGAAAAACTGTTTTTT
D gene: TRBD1; CDR3 length: 16; J gene: TRBJ1-2; V gene: TRBV5-1; clone size: -; CDR3 protein: CASSMGGQGGVGGYTF; CDR3 DNA: TGCGCCAGCAGCATGGGGGGACAGGGCGGTGTCGGGGGCTACACCTTC
D gene: TRBD2; CDR3 length: 15; J gene: TRBJ2-3; V gene: TRBV9; clone size: once; CDR3 protein: CASTPSGIATDTQYF; CDR3 DNA: TGTGCCAGCACCCCTAGCGGGATTGCGACAGATACGCAGTATTTT
D gene: -; CDR3 length: 14; J gene: TRBJ1-1; V gene: TRBV19; clone size: -; CDR3 protein: CASSAQEGLGEAFF; CDR3 DNA: TGTGCCAGTAGTGCCCAGGAGGGGTTGGGTGAAGCTTTCTTT
D gene: -; CDR3 length: 12; J gene: TRBJ1-2; V gene: TRBV18; clone size: -; CDR3 protein: CASSGDSYGYTF; CDR3 DNA: TGTGCCAGCTCAGGCGACAGCTATGGCTACACCTTC
D gene: -; CDR3 length: 19; J gene: TRBJ2-4; V gene: TRBV15; clone size: -; CDR3 protein: CATSRAPGTLGLAKNIQYF; CDR3 DNA: TGTGCCACCAGCAGAGCTCCCGGCACCCTAGGACTAGCCAAAAACATTCAGTACTTC
D gene: -; CDR3 length: 15; J gene: TRBJ2-7; V gene: TRBV6-5; clone size: -; CDR3 protein: CASSYSGGGGYEQYF; CDR3 DNA: TGTGCCAGCAGTTACTCCGGAGGGGGCGGGTACGAGCAGTACTTC
D gene: -; CDR3 length: 15; J gene: TRBJ1-1; V gene: TRBV6-4; clone size: -; CDR3 protein: CASSDSPGAQTEAFF; CDR3 DNA: TGTGCCAGCAGTGACTCCCCAGGGGCGCAGACTGAAGCTTTCTTT
D gene: -; CDR3 length: 13; J gene: TRBJ1-4; V gene: TRBV5-4; clone size: -; CDR3 protein: CASSGTRGEKLFF; CDR3 DNA: TGTGCCAGCAGCGGGACTCGAGGAGAAAAACTGTTTTTT
D gene: TRBD2; CDR3 length: 14; J gene: TRBJ2-7; V gene: TRBV5-5; clone size: -; CDR3 protein: CASSLSGGPYEQYF; CDR3 DNA: TGTGCCAGCAGCTTGTCGGGGGGGCCCTACGAGCAGTACTTC
D gene: -; CDR3 length: 14; J gene: TRBJ1-2; V gene: TRBV7-8; clone size: -; CDR3 protein: CASSSDSPVDGYTF; CDR3 DNA: TGTGCCAGCAGCTCGGACAGCCCCGTGGATGGCTACACCTTC
D gene: TRBD1; CDR3 length: 15; J gene: TRBJ2-7; V gene: TRBV28; clone size: -; CDR3 protein: CASSLWDPTGGEQYF; CDR3 DNA: TGTGCCAGCAGTTTATGGGATCCAACAGGGGGTGAGCAGTACTTC
D gene: TRBD1; CDR3 length: 14; J gene: TRBJ1-4; V gene: TRBV6-6; clone size: -; CDR3 protein: CASRRTGANEKLFF; CDR3 DNA: TGTGCCAGCAGGCGGACAGGGGCTAATGAAAAACTGTTTTTT
D gene: TRBD1; CDR3 length: 18; J gene: TRBJ1-6; V gene: TRBV28; clone size: -; CDR3 protein: CASSPPGTGGKVSSPLHF; CDR3 DNA: TGTGCCAGCAGCCCACCCGGGACAGGAGGGAAGGTTAGTTCACCCCTCCACTTT
D gene: -; CDR3 length: 15; J gene: TRBJ1-5; V gene: TRBV10-3; clone size: -; CDR3 protein: CAISAVGGINQPQHF; CDR3 DNA: TGTGCCATCAGTGCGGTTGGCGGCATTAATCAGCCCCAGCATTTT
D gene: TRBD1; CDR3 length: 14; J gene: TRBJ1-3; V gene: TRBV19; clone size: -; CDR3 protein: CASSTTGKGNTIYF; CDR3 DNA: TGTGCCAGTAGTACGACAGGGAAAGGAAACACCATATATTTT
D gene: TRBD2; CDR3 length: 15; J gene: TRBJ2-1; V gene: TRBV19; clone size: -; CDR3 protein: CASSKRGGPYNEQFF; CDR3 DNA: TGTGCCAGTAGTAAGCGGGGGGGCCCCTACAATGAGCAGTTCTTC
D gene: -; CDR3 length: 13; J gene: TRBJ2-7; V gene: TRBV7-3; clone size: few; CDR3 protein: CASSFLKTGEQYF; CDR3 DNA: TGTGCCAGCAGCTTTTTAAAAACCGGCGAGCAGTACTTC
D gene: -; CDR3 length: 14; J gene: TRBJ1-4; V gene: TRBV7-9; clone size: -; CDR3 protein: CASSPGNPNEKLFF; CDR3 DNA: TGTGCCAGCAGCCCAGGAAATCCTAATGAAAAACTGTTTTTT
D gene: TRBD1; CDR3 length: 14; J gene: TRBJ2-7; V gene: TRBV7-2; clone size: -; CDR3 protein: CASSLQGQSYEQYF; CDR3 DNA: TGTGCCAGCAGCTTACAGGGACAGTCCTACGAGCAGTACTTC
D gene: -; CDR3 length: 15; J gene: TRBJ2-7; V gene: TRBV30; clone size: -; CDR3 protein: CAWSPGPPQGNEQYF; CDR3 DNA: TGTGCCTGGAGTCCCGGACCCCCACAGGGTAACGAGCAGTACTTC
D gene: -; CDR3 length: 14; J gene: TRBJ1-6; V gene: TRBV7-9; clone size: -; CDR3 protein: CASSLGQWSSPLHF; CDR3 DNA: TGTGCCAGCAGCTTAGGACAGTGGAGCTCACCCCTCCACTTT
D gene: -; CDR3 length: 14; J gene: TRBJ1-1; V gene: TRBV28; clone size: -; CDR3 protein: CASSLYSQVPEAFF; CDR3 DNA: TGTGCCAGCAGTTTATACTCACAGGTCCCTGAAGCTTTCTTT
D gene: -; CDR3 length: 11; J gene: TRBJ2-2; V gene: TRBV29-1; clone size: -; CDR3 protein: CSVAGTGELFF; CDR3 DNA: TGCAGCGTTGCAGGCACCGGGGAGCTGTTTTTT
D gene: TRBD2; CDR3 length: 15; J gene: TRBJ2-7; V gene: TRBV27; clone size: -; CDR3 protein: CASSTRGGSSYEQYF; CDR3 DNA: TGTGCCAGCTCTACGAGGGGCGGGAGCTCCTACGAGCAGTACTTC
D gene: TRBD1; CDR3 length: 15; J gene: TRBJ1-5; V gene: TRBV19; clone size: once; CDR3 protein: CASSFAGTGNQPQHF; CDR3 DNA: TGTGCCAGTAGTTTCGCCGGGACAGGGAATCAGCCCCAGCATTTT
D gene: TRBD2; CDR3 length: 16; J gene: TRBJ2-2; V gene: TRBV9; clone size: -; CDR3 protein: CASSSGGGYPTGELFF; CDR3 DNA: TGTGCCAGCAGCTCCGGGGGGGGCTACCCCACCGGGGAGCTGTTTTTT
D gene: TRBD1; CDR3 length: 16; J gene: TRBJ2-1; V gene: TRBV5-1; clone size: -; CDR3 protein: CASSDLTRTGANEQFF; CDR3 DNA: TGCGCCAGCAGCGATCTTACAAGGACAGGGGCAAATGAGCAGTTCTTC
D gene: -; CDR3 length: 13; J gene: TRBJ1-2; V gene: TRBV7-9; clone size: -; CDR3 protein: CASSLDLRADYTF; CDR3 DNA: TGTGCCAGCAGCTTAGACCTCAGGGCCGACTACACCTTC
D gene: -; CDR3 length: 13; J gene: TRBJ1-2; V gene: TRBV28; clone size: once; CDR3 protein: CASSLLLRTAGDF; CDR3 DNA: TGTGCCAGCAGTTTACTACTGAGGACAGCAGGAGACTTC
D gene: TRBD1; CDR3 length: 17; J gene: TRBJ1-1; V gene: TRBV11-3; clone size: -; CDR3 protein: CAGRLDRGPRRNTEAFF; CDR3 DNA: TGTGCCGGCAGGCTCGACAGGGGGCCTCGAAGGAACACTGAAGCTTTCTTT
D gene: TRBD1; CDR3 length: 13; J gene: TRBJ1-2; V gene: TRBV29-1; clone size: -; CDR3 protein: CSAHSGTGDGYTF; CDR3 DNA: TGCAGCGCCCACTCCGGGACAGGGGACGGCTACACCTTC
D gene: -; CDR3 length: 16; J gene: TRBJ2-3; V gene: TRBV5-4; clone size: -; CDR3 protein: CASRRGSGVRGDTQYF; CDR3 DNA: TGTGCCAGCAGACGGGGTTCGGGGGTACGCGGAGATACGCAGTATTTT
D gene: TRBD2; CDR3 length: 17; J gene: TRBJ2-1; V gene: TRBV5-1; clone size: -; CDR3 protein: CASRRTSGGTSYNEQFF; CDR3 DNA: TGCGCCAGCAGGCGGACTAGCGGGGGGACCTCCTACAATGAGCAGTTCTTC